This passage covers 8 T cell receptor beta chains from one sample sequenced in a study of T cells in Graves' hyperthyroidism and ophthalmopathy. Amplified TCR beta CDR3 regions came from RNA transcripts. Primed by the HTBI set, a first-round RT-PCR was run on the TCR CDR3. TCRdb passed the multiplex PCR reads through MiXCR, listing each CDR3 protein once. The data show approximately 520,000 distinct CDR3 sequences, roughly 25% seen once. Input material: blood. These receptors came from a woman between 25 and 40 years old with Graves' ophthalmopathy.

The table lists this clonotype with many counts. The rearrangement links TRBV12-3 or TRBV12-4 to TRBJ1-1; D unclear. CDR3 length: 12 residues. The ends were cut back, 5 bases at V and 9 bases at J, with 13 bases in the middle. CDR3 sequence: CASSIPQAKAFF. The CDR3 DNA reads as TGTGCCAGCAGTATCCCACAAGCTAAAGCTTTCTTT.

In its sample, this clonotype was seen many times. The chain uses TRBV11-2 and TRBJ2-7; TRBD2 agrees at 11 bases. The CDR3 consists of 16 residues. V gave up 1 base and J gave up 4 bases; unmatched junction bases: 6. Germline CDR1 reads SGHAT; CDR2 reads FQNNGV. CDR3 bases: TGTGCCAGCAGCTTAGGGGCTAGCGGGGGGTTTTACGAGCAGTACTTC. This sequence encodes CASSLGASGGFYEQYF.

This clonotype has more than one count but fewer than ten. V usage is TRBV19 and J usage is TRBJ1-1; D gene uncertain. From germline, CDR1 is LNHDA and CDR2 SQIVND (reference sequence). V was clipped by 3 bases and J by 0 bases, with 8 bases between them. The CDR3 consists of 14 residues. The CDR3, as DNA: TGTGCCAGTAGTATTGGCAGTATGAACACTGAAGCTTTCTTT. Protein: CASSIGSMNTEAFF.

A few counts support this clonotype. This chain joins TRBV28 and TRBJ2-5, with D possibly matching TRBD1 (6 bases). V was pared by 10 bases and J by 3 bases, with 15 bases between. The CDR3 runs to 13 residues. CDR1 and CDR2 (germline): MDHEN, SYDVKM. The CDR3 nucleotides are TGTGCCATCACTCCTACAGGGAAAGAGACCCAGTACTTC. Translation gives CAITPTGKETQYF.

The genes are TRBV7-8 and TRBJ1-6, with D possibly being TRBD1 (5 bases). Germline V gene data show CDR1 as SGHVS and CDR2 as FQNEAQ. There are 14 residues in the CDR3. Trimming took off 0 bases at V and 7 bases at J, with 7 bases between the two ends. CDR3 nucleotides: TGTGCCAGCAGCTTAGCCGGACAAAATTCACCCCTCCACTTT. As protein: CASSLAGQNSPLHF. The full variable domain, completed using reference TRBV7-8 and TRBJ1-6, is GAGVSQSPRYKVAKRGQDVALRCDPISGHVSLFWYQQALGQGPEFLTYFQNEAQLDKSGLPSDRFFAERPEGSVSTLKIQRTQQEDSAVYLCASSLAGQNSPLHFGNGTRLTVT.

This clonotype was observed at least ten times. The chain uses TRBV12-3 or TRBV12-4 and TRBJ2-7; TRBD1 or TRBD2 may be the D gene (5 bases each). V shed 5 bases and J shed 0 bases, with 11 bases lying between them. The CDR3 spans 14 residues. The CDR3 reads CASSHGTPSYEQYF. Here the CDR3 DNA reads TGTGCCAGCAGTCACGGGACGCCCTCCTACGAGCAGTACTTC.

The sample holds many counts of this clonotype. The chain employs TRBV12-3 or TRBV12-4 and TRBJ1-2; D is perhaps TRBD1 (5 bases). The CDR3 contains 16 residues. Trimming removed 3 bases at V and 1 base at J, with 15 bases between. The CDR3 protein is CASSFNPGARNYGYTF. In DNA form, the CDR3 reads TGTGCCAGCAGTTTTAATCCCGGGGCCCGTAACTATGGCTACACCTTC.

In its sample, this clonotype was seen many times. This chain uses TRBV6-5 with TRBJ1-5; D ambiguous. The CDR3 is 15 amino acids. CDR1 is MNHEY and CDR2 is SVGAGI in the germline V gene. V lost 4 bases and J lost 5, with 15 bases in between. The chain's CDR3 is CASSSSPYRDQPQHF. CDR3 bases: TGTGCCAGCAGTTCCTCCCCTTACCGGGATCAGCCCCAGCATTTT.